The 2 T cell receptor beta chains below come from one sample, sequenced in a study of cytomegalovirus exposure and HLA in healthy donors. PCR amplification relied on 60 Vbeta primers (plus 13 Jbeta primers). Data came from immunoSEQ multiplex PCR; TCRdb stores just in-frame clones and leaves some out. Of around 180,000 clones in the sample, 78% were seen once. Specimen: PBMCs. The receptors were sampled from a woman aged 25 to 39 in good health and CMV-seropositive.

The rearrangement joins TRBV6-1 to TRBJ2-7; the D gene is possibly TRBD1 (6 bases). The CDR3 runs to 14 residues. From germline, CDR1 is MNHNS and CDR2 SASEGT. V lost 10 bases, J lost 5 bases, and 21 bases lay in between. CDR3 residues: CATSQWNRDHEQYF. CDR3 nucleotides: TGTGCCACTAGCCAATGGAACAGGGACCACGAGCAGTACTTC.

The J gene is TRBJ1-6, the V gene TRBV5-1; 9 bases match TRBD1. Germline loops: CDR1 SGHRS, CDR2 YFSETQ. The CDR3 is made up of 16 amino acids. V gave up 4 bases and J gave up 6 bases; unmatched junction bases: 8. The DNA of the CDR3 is TGCGCCAGCAGCCCGGGACAGGGTCCCATTAATTCACCCCTCCACTTT. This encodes CASSPGQGPINSPLHF.